The entry below gives a single T cell receptor (beta chain) sequence along with its context. The antigen it binds to is not known. The record has no base qualities; no much larger clone is one base away. This sample is part of a study of T cell changes during pregnancy in multiple sclerosis (dated by TCRdb to about 2019). Broadly, across the study: The study looked at changes in the T cell repertoire across pregnancy in women with multiple sclerosis.

The germline V gene (reference sequence) yields MNHEY for CDR1 and SMNVEV for CDR2. From cysteine to phenylalanine, the CDR3 is 16 amino acids long. The retained sequence is limited to the CDR3, 48 bases, with the frame set at the first base. V has 3 bases trimmed and J has 4 bases trimmed; junction bases matching no gene number 6. The receptor library was made with the immunoSEQ multiplex PCR assay. The source is immuneACCESS, and TCRdb retained only in-frame sequences with V and J called. Part of the clones is not carried over; for the studies checked, unresolved V genes explain less than half of this, and the remainder is unexplained. Within this sample are around 50,000 clones, with 93% of them counted one time only. Together, the top ten hold around 4% of the sample.

The clonotype originates from a female donor with multiple sclerosis, enrolled in a pregnancy study. Sequencing was performed on CD8+ T cells from peripheral blood mononuclear cells, taken in the second trimester of pregnancy. Here the chain combines TRBV27 and TRBJ2-5, with 12 junctional bases fitting TRBD2. The CDR3 protein is CASSLTTSGRLETQYF. The DNA sequence is TGTGCCAGCAGTTTGACGACTAGCGGGAGATTAGAGACCCAGTACTTC.